A selection of T cell receptor beta chains follows, all from one sample in a study of blood T cell repertoires in COVID-19. Data came from immunoSEQ multiplex PCR; TCRdb stores just in-frame clones and leaves some out. This sample has roughly 70,000 clones, with just over 90% found just once. The specimen sequenced was peripheral blood. Every receptor here comes from a man aged 45-65 years with COVID-19, enrolled during active disease. Both conserved end residues are part of each CDR3. The order of the fields is J gene, V gene, CDR3 protein.

J gene: TRBJ1-5; V gene: TRBV28; CDR3 protein: CASTRVGQPQHF
J gene: TRBJ2-3; V gene: TRBV7-2; CDR3 protein: CASSPQPGLAGEGDTQYF
J gene: TRBJ1-1; V gene: TRBV12-5; CDR3 protein: CASGTGSEAFF
J gene: TRBJ2-1; V gene: TRBV28; CDR3 protein: CASSLTGPPYNEQFF
J gene: TRBJ1-1; V gene: TRBV27; CDR3 protein: CASSFPSGGSAFF
J gene: TRBJ2-1; V gene: TRBV9; CDR3 protein: CASSVLWGAYNEQFF
J gene: TRBJ1-2; V gene: TRBV7-6; CDR3 protein: CASSGEGGYGYTF
J gene: TRBJ1-2; V gene: TRBV12-3/TRBV12-4; CDR3 protein: CASSLDRERGYTF
J gene: TRBJ2-7; V gene: TRBV5-1; CDR3 protein: CASSSYSGTLSEQYF
J gene: TRBJ1-1; V gene: TRBV2; CDR3 protein: CASSEHRGTEAFF
J gene: TRBJ1-1; V gene: TRBV25-1; CDR3 protein: CASSVTGGKGEAFF
J gene: TRBJ2-7; V gene: TRBV7-3; CDR3 protein: CASSLNGGSDEQYF
J gene: TRBJ2-1; V gene: TRBV10-3; CDR3 protein: CAISTGNEQFF
J gene: TRBJ1-6; V gene: TRBV11-2; CDR3 protein: CASSFSRGSPLHF
J gene: TRBJ1-1; V gene: TRBV10-2; CDR3 protein: CATFTGHYKAEAFF
J gene: TRBJ2-3; V gene: TRBV5-6; CDR3 protein: CASSSPLAGRTDTQYF
J gene: TRBJ2-2; V gene: TRBV7-9; CDR3 protein: CASSPPGQAGPGELFF
J gene: TRBJ1-5; V gene: TRBV19; CDR3 protein: CASSSGKDQPQHF
J gene: TRBJ1-5; V gene: TRBV27; CDR3 protein: CASSFPGKNQPQHF
J gene: TRBJ2-7; V gene: TRBV30; CDR3 protein: CAWSGDRGYEQYF
J gene: TRBJ1-4; V gene: TRBV2; CDR3 protein: CASAGTEAGELFF
J gene: TRBJ2-1; V gene: TRBV9; CDR3 protein: CASSPPGLAGRNEQFF
J gene: TRBJ1-2; V gene: TRBV3-1/TRBV3-2; CDR3 protein: CASSQPGQGVGSYGYTF
J gene: TRBJ2-4; V gene: TRBV6-2/TRBV6-3; CDR3 protein: CASSYSPFGGNIQYF
J gene: TRBJ1-2; V gene: TRBV4-1; CDR3 protein: CASSQVGGPGYTF
J gene: TRBJ2-7; V gene: TRBV28; CDR3 protein: CASSLRTGSRLGEQYF
J gene: TRBJ2-4; V gene: TRBV15; CDR3 protein: CATSTRRGGQENIQYF
J gene: TRBJ2-1; V gene: TRBV9; CDR3 protein: CASSVATAGTTGSYNEQFF
J gene: TRBJ2-6; V gene: TRBV5-5; CDR3 protein: CASSLAPGSSGANVLTF
J gene: TRBJ2-5; V gene: TRBV4-2; CDR3 protein: CASSQAASAGVGETQYF
J gene: TRBJ1-2; V gene: TRBV29-1; CDR3 protein: CSVEDQPGANYGYTF
J gene: TRBJ1-5; V gene: TRBV7-2; CDR3 protein: CASSPLGGGNQPQHF
J gene: TRBJ2-3; V gene: TRBV3-1/TRBV3-2; CDR3 protein: CASSGEEAGGPDTQYF
J gene: TRBJ1-1; V gene: TRBV18; CDR3 protein: CASSPFTITGVNTEAFF
J gene: TRBJ2-2; V gene: TRBV7-9; CDR3 protein: CASSSFGSGELFF
J gene: TRBJ2-2; V gene: TRBV14; CDR3 protein: CASSQGPVTGELFF
J gene: TRBJ2-4; V gene: TRBV29-1; CDR3 protein: CSVALLAKNIQYF
J gene: TRBJ2-3; V gene: TRBV2; CDR3 protein: CASSAYRSDTQYF
J gene: TRBJ1-2; V gene: TRBV9; CDR3 protein: CASSVWSGGPDYGYTF
J gene: TRBJ1-4; V gene: TRBV4-3; CDR3 protein: CASSPGQGEKLFF
J gene: TRBJ1-3; V gene: TRBV9; CDR3 protein: CASSPEGLFSGNTIYF
J gene: TRBJ1-5; V gene: TRBV7-9; CDR3 protein: CASSPTQDNQPQHF
J gene: TRBJ1-3; V gene: TRBV7-9; CDR3 protein: CASSPGVAGNTIYF
J gene: TRBJ1-4; V gene: TRBV18; CDR3 protein: CASSLDSKNEKLFF
J gene: TRBJ1-2; V gene: TRBV4-1; CDR3 protein: CASSQGTGYGYTF
J gene: TRBJ2-7; V gene: TRBV4-2; CDR3 protein: CASSQDEGDSYEQYF
J gene: TRBJ2-2; V gene: TRBV19; CDR3 protein: CASSRLTNTGELFF
J gene: TRBJ2-7; V gene: TRBV6-5; CDR3 protein: CASSRDRASYEQYF